The subject of this entry is one TCR beta chain. This clonotype was observed a handful of times. This receptor's antigen is unknown. No much larger clone exists at a distance of one base, and base qualities are not known. CD4+CD45RO+CD25- cells were isolated as memory CD4+ T cells. Tregs, naive and memory CD4+ T cells from tumor, blood and ipsilateral draining lymph nodes of five breast cancer patients underwent full-length TCR alpha and beta sequencing. Ficoll density gradient centrifugation was used to isolate mononuclear cells from lymph nodes or from more than 40 ml of peripheral blood. A purity exceeding 90% was confirmed by FACS for the sorted cell populations. Amplification of full-length TCR variable regions was done by 5' RACE PCR using constant-region reverse primers, and this step was followed by semi-nested PCR with Nested Universal Primer A. The ReliaPrep RNA Cell Miniprep System was used to extract total RNA, which was then reverse transcribed into 5'RACE-ready cDNA with the SMARTer RACE 5'/3' Kit. An Illumina MiSeq was used to sequence the full-length TCR alpha and beta libraries, which had been barcoded with multiplex adaptors. The study's processing was this. Sequencing data were pooled across the five patients for each of nine subset-tissue groups and compared by unsupervised clustering of TCR gene usage. The Morisita-Horn index, with shared sequences weighted by their contribution to each repertoire, was used to calculate repertoire similarity. The public reads were reprocessed in TCRdb via fastp at Q25 and MiXCR, keeping in-frame beta chains. Rows are unified per CDR3 protein, each entry keeping the most common DNA and genes. The V and J calls follow TCRdb's processing rather than the paper's. This sample is represented by about 32,000 distinct CDR3 sequences; about 24% of them were singletons. Together, the top ten hold around 4.7% of the sample.

These data come from a study (dated by TCRdb to the mid-2010s). Looking at the study overall: The study examined whether tumor-infiltrating Tregs in breast cancer are drawn from blood Tregs or arise in situ by conversion from other CD4+ T cell subsets.

Overall study results and their limits: The larger-cohort validation was restricted to a single TCR beta V-J rearrangement rather than whole repertoires. The TCR gene usage of tumor memory CD4+ T cells clustered together with blood and lymph node memory CD4+ cells and with lymph node naive CD4+ cells. Tumor-infiltrating Treg TCR alpha and beta sequences overlapped most with tumor naive CD4+ T cells, then with blood naive CD4+ T cells.

Sequences KGHDR (CDR1) and SFDVKD (CDR2) are obtained from the germline V gene. Including cysteine and phenylalanine, the CDR3 has 18 amino acids. The DNA shown is the 54-base CDR3, in frame from base 1. V is cut back by 4 bases and J by 4 bases, with 7 bases in the junction unmatched. In this chain, TRBV24-1 is recombined with TRBJ2-1; TRBD2 lines up with 15 middle nucleotides. Sequencing input: memory CD4+ T cells sorted from blood. In light of the paper, this sample's cell subset or site label describes: memory CD4+ T cells, CD4+CD45RO+CD25-. This clonotype was sampled from a female donor with breast cancer. The CDR3 region reads CATSDRGLAGGLYNEQFF. Here is the DNA: TGTGCCACCAGTGACCGGGGACTAGCGGGAGGTTTATACAATGAGCAGTTCTTC.